The T cell receptor beta chain under discussion was sequenced for a study of regulatory T cells. About this clone: Its antigen is not identified.

The PCR used 52 TRBV and 13 TRBJ primers. Clones were read by immunoSEQ multiplex PCR, and TCRdb kept only the in-frame ones, dropping some. The table shows approximately 40,000 clones, with about nine tenths occurring only once. From germline, CDR1 is SEHNR and CDR2 FQNEAQ (reference sequence). The V and J ends lost 5 bases and 13 bases, in that order; junction bases with no gene match: 8. CDR3 length equals 12 residues. General study points: In CD3G-deficient patients, conventional CD4+ T cells were enriched for hydrophobic CDR3 residues at positions 6 and 7.

Sequenced sample: conventional CD4+ T cells sorted from blood. The sequence was collected from a person aged 18-35 years with CD3G deficiency. The gene calls are TRBV7-9 and TRBJ2-1; 7 bases match TRBD1. The CDR3 sequence is CASSQDVGGQFF. Written as DNA, the CDR3 is TGTGCCAGCAGCCAGGACGTAGGGGGCCAGTTCTTC.